This is a list of T cell receptor beta chains from one sample in a study of T cells after yellow fever vaccination. Each CDR3 protein is one row after TCRdb ran MiXCR on the 5' RACE reads. This sample has 550,000 to 750,000 distinct CDR3 sequences; 13% occur once, and the top ten carry around an eighth. The input for sequencing was PBMCs, taken on the day of the yellow fever booster vaccination. All receptors come from a young man who received the YFV17D yellow fever vaccine. CDR3s include the opening cysteine and the closing phenylalanine or tryptophan. Fields, in order: J gene, V gene, clone size, CDR3 protein. Clone size is given for some rows only: seen once, a few or many times, or a class if the clone is expanded.

TRBJ2-5 | TRBV6-5 | NA | CASSYHPDGETQYF
TRBJ2-7 | TRBV18 | few | CASSDRNTYEQYF
TRBJ2-3 | TRBV11-1 | once | CASRPRASGRKGTDTQYF
TRBJ2-3 | TRBV10-3 | NA | CAISELTGGPTDTQYF
TRBJ1-5 | TRBV27 | NA | CASSLGQGVLSNQPQHF
TRBJ1-5 | TRBV20-1 | many | CSATLSGVGQPQHF
TRBJ2-1 | TRBV24-1 | NA | CATSDLHPWAGGIDEQFF
TRBJ2-7 | TRBV30 | NA | CARGNGGSSYEQYF
TRBJ2-2 | TRBV18 | NA | CASSPARRANTGELFF
TRBJ1-1 | TRBV4-2 | few | CASSPETGIGAFF
TRBJ2-1 | TRBV20-1 | NA | CSALSGFEQFF